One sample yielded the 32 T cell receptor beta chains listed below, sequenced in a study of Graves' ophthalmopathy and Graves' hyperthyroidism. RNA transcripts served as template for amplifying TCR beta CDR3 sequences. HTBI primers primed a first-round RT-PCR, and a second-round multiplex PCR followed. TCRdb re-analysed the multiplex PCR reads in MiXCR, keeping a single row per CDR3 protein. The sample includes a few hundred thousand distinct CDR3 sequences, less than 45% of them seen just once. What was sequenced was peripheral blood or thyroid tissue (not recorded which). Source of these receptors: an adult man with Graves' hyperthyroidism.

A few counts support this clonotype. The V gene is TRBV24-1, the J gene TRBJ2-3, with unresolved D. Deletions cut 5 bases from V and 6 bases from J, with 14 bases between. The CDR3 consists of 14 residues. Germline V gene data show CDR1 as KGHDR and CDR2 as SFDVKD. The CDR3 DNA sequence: TGTGCCACCAGTGGTCTGGGATCGATCGATACGCAGTATTTT. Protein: CATSGLGSIDTQYF.

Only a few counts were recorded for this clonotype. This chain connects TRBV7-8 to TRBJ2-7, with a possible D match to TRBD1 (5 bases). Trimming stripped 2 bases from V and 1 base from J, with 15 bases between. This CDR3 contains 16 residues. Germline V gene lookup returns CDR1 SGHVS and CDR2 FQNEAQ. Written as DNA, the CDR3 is TGTGCCAGCAGCTTAAGTCTATCGGCAGGGTCCTACGAGCAGTACTTC. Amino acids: CASSLSLSAGSYEQYF.

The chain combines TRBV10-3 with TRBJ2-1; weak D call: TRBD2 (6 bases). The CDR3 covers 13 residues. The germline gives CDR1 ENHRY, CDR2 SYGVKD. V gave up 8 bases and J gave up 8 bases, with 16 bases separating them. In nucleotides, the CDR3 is TGTGCCATCGGTGCGGGGTTTCAGGATGAGCAGTTCTTC. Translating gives CAIGAGFQDEQFF.

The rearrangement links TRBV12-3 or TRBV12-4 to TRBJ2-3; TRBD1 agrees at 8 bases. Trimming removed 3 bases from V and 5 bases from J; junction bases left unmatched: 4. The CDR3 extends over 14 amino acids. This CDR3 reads CASSLGQVQDTQYF. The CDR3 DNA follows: TGTGCCAGCAGTTTGGGACAGGTTCAAGATACGCAGTATTTT.

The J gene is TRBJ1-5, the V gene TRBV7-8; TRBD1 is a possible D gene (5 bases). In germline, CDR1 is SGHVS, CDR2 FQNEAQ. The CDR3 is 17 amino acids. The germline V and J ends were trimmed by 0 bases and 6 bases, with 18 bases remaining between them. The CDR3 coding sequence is TGTGCCAGCAGCTTAGCTAGTGGGGGGGGGGTTTCTCAGCCCCAGCATTTT. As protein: CASSLASGGGVSQPQHF.

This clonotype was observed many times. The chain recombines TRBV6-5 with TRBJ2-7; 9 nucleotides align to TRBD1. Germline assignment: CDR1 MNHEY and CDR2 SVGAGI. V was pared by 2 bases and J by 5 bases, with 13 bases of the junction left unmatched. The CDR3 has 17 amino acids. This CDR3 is CASSYVDPTDRGDEQYF. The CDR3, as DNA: TGTGCCAGCAGTTACGTTGATCCGACGGACAGGGGCGACGAGCAGTACTTC.

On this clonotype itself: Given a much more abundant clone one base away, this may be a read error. Here the CDR3 reads CASSAASPTYEQYF. The CDR3, as DNA: TGTGCCAGCAGCGCGGCTAGTCCGACCTACGAGCAGTACTTC. This chain joins TRBV7-9 and TRBJ2-7; D is undetermined. Deletions cut 5 bases from V and 2 bases from J, with 13 bases between. CDR3 length equals 14 residues. Germline CDR1 reads SEHNR; CDR2 reads FQNEAQ (reference sequence).

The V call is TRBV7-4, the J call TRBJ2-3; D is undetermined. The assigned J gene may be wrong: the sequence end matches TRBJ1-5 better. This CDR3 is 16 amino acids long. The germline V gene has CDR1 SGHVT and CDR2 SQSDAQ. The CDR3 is CASSLGISLSTDTQHF. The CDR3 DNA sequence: TGTGCCAGCAGCTTAGGAATCAGTCTAAGCACAGATACGCAGCATTTT.

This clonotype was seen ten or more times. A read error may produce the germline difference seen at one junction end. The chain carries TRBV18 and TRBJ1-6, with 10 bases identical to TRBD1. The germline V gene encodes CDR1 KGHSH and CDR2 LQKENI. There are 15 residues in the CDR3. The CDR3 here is CASSPRTGGNSPLHF. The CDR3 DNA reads TGCGCCAGCAGCCCAAGGACAGGGGGGAATTCACCCCTCCACTTT.

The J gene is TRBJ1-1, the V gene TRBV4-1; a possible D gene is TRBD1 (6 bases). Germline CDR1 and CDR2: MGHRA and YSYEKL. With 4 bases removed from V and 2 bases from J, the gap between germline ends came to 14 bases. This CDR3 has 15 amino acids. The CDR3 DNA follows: TGCGCCAGCAGCCTAGATCGGACAGCTAACACTGAAGCTTTCTTT. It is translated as CASSLDRTANTEAFF.

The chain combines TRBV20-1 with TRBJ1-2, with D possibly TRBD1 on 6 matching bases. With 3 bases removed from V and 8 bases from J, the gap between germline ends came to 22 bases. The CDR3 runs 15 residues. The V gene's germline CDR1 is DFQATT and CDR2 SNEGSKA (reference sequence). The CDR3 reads CSASSTGVFGAGYTF. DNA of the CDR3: TGCAGTGCTAGCTCGACAGGTGTATTCGGGGCGGGCTACACCTTC.

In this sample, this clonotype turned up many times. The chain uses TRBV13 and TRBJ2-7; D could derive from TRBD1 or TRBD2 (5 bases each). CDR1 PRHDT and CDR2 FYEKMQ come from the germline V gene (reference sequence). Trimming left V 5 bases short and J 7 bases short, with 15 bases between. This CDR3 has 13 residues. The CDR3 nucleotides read TGTGCCAGCAGCCTCGGGACCCCAGGGGAGCAGTACTTC. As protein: CASSLGTPGEQYF.

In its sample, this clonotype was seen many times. Here the CDR3 reads CASSYSRWDYGYTF. DNA for the CDR3: TGTGCCAGCAGTTACTCGAGGTGGGACTATGGCTACACCTTC. The rearrangement joins TRBV6-5 to TRBJ1-2; D remains ambiguous. V was clipped by 0 bases and J by 3 bases, with 8 bases between them. Germline V lookup: CDR1 MNHEY, CDR2 SVGAGI. This CDR3 has 14 amino acids.

The CDR3 loop is CASSIWGAPNTGELFF. Here the CDR3 DNA reads TGTGCCAGTAGTATCTGGGGGGCCCCGAACACCGGGGAGCTGTTTTTT. The V gene is TRBV19, the J gene TRBJ2-2; D possibly matches TRBD1 or TRBD2 (6 bases each). The CDR3 contains 16 residues. Trimming shortened V by 3 bases and J by 0 bases, and 11 bases separated the two germline ends. Per germline, CDR1 LNHDA and CDR2 SQIVND (reference sequence). The entire variable domain, with the rest obtained from reference TRBV19 and TRBJ2-2, is as follows: DGGITQSPKYLFRKEGQNVTLSCEQNLNHDAMYWYRQDPGQGLRLIYYSQIVNDFQKGDIAEGYSVSREKKESFPLTVTSAQKNPTAFYLCASSIWGAPNTGELFFGEGSRLTVL.

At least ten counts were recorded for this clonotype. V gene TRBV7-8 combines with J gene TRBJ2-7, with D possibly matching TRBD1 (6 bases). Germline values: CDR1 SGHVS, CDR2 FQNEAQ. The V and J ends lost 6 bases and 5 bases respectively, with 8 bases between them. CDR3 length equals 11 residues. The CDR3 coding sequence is TGTGCCAGCAGACAGGGCCACGAGCAGTACTTC. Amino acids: CASRQGHEQYF.

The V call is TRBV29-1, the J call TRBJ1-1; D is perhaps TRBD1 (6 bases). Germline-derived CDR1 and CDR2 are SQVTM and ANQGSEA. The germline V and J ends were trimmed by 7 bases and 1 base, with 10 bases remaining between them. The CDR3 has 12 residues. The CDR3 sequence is CSGQAGNTEAFF. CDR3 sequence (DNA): TGCAGCGGACAGGCGGGGAACACTGAAGCTTTCTTT. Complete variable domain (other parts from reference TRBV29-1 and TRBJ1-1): SAVISQKPSRDICQRGTSLTIQCQVDSQVTMMFWYRQQPGQSLTLIATANQGSEATYESGFVIDKFPISRPNLTFSTLTVSNMSPEDSSIYLCSGQAGNTEAFFGQGTRLTVV.

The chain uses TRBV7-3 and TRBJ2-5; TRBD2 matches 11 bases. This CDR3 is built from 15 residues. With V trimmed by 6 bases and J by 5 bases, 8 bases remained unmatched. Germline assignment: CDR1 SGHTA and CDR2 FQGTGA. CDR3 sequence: CASSPTSGGAETQYF. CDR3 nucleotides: TGTGCCAGCAGTCCTACTAGCGGGGGTGCGGAGACCCAGTACTTC.

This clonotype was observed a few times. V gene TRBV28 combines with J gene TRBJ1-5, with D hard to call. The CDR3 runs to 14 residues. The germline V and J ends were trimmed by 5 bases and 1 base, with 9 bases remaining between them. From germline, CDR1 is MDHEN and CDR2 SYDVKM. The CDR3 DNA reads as TGTGCCAGCAGTGAAGCAGGAAGCAATCAGCCCCAGCATTTT. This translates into CASSEAGSNQPQHF.

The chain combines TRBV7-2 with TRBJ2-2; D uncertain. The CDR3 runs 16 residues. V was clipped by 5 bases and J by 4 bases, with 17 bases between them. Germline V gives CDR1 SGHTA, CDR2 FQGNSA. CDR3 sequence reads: CASSPQGQVGTGELFF. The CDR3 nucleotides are TGTGCCAGCAGCCCCCAAGGTCAGGTCGGCACCGGGGAGCTGTTTTTT.

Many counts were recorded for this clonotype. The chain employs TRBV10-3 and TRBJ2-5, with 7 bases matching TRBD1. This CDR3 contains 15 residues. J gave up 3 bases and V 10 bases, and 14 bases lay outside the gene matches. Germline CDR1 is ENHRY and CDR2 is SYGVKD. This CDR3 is CASRARDRPKETQYF. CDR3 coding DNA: TGTGCCAGCAGAGCCCGGGACAGACCAAAAGAGACCCAGTACTTC.

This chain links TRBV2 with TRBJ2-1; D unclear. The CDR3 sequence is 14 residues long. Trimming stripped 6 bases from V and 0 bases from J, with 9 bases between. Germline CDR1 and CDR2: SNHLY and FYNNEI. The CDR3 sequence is CASSQDFSYNEQFF. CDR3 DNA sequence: TGTGCCAGCAGCCAGGATTTCTCCTACAATGAGCAGTTCTTC.

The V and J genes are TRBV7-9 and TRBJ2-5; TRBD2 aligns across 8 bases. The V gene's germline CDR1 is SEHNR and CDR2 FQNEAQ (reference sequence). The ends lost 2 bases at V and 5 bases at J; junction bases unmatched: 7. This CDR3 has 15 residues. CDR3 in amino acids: CASSLRGGKGETQYF. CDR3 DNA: TGTGCCAGCAGCTTACGGGGGGGAAAGGGTGAGACCCAGTACTTC.

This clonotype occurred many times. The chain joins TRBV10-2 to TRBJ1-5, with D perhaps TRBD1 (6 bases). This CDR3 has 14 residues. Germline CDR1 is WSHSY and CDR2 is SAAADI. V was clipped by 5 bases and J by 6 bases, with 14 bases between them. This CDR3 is CASSRTDFTQPQHF. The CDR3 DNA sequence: TGCGCCAGCAGTAGGACAGATTTTACTCAGCCCCAGCATTTT.

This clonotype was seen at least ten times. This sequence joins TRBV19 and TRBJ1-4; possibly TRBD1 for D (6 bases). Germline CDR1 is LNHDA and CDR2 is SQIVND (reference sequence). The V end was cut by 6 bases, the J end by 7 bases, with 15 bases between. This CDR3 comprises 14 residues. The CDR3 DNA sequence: TGTGCCAGTAGACTACAGGGAGCGCGTGAAAAACTGTTTTTT. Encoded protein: CASRLQGAREKLFF. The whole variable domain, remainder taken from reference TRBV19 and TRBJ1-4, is DGGITQSPKYLFRKEGQNVTLSCEQNLNHDAMYWYRQDPGQGLRLIYYSQIVNDFQKGDIAEGYSVSREKKESFPLTVTSAQKNPTAFYLCASRLQGAREKLFFGSGTQLSVL.

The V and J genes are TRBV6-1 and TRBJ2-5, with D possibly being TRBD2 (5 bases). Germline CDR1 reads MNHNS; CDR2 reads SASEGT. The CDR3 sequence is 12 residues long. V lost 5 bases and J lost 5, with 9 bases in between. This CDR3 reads CASSYGIETQYF. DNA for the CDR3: TGTGCCAGCAGTTACGGGATCGAGACCCAGTACTTC.

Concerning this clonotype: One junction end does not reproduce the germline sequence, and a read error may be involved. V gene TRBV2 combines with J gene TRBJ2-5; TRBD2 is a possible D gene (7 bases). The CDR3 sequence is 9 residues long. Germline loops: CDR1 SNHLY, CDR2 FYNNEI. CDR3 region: CASRGRGEF. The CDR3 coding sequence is TGTGCCAGCAGGGGGAGGGGGGAATTC.

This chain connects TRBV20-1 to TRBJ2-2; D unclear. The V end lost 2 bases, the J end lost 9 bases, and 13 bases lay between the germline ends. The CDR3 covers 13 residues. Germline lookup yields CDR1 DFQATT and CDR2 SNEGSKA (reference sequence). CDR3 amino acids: CSARQPEQWELFF. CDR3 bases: TGCAGTGCTAGACAGCCAGAACAGTGGGAGCTGTTTTTT.

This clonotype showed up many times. CDR3 sequence reads: CASTFRDRGSSQPSSGNTIYF. CDR3 nucleotides: TGTGCCAGCACTTTCCGGGACAGGGGGTCATCTCAACCCAGCTCTGGAAACACCATATATTTT. V is TRBV12-3 or TRBV12-4 and J is TRBJ1-3, with TRBD1 matching 11 bases. The trim removed 7 bases at V and 0 bases at J, leaving 20 bases unmatched. The CDR3 is made up of 21 amino acids.

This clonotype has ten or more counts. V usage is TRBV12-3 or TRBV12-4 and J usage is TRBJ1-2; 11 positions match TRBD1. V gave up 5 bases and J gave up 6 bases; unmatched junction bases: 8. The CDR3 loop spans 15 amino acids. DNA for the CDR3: TGTGCCAGCAGTGAAGGACAGGGGGCCTTTGATGGCTACACCTTC. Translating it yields CASSEGQGAFDGYTF.

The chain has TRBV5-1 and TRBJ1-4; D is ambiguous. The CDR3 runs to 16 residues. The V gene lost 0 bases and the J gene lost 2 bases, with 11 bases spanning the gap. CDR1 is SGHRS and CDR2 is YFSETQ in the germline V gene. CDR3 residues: CASSLVGLLTNEKLFF. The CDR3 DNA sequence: TGCGCCAGCAGCTTGGTGGGGTTATTGACTAATGAAAAACTGTTTTTT.

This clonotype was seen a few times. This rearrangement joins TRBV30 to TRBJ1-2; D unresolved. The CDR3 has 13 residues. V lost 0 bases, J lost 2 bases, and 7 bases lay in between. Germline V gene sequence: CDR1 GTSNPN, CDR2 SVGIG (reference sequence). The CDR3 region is CAWSVRTNYGYTF. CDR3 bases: TGTGCCTGGAGTGTAAGGACCAACTATGGCTACACCTTC.

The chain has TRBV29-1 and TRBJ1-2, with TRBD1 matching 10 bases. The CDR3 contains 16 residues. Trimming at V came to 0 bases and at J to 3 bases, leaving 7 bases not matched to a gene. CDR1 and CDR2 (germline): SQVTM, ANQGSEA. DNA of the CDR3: TGCAGCGTTGAAGATGTGACAGGGGGCGGTGACTATGGCTACACCTTC. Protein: CSVEDVTGGGDYGYTF.